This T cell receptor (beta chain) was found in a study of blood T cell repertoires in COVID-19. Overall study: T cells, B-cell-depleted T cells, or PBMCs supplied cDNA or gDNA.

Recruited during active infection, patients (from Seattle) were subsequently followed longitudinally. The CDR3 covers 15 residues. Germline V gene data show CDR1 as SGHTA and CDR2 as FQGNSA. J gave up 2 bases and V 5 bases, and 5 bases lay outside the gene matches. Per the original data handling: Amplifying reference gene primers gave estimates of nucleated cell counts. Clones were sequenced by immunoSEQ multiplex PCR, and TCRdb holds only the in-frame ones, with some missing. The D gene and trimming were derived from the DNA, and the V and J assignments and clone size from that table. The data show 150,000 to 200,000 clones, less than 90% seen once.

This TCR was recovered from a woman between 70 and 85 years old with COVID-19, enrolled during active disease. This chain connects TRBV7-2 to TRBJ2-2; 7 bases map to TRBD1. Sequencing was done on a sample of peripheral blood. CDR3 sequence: CASSPDRPNTGELFF. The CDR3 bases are TGTGCCAGCAGCCCGGACAGGCCAAACACCGGGGAGCTGTTTTTT.